This TCR beta chain was retrieved from a study of early T cells in non-severe SARS-CoV-2 infection. Study summary: Sequencing of bulk RNA from unsorted whole blood was done, without chain pairing. Study-level results: Anti-spike CD8 responses were favored in VDJdb matching, and private and CD4 specificities were missed.

Notes on this clonotype: The target antigen is unknown.

CDR3 length equals 15 residues. J lost 2 bases, V lost 6 bases, and 10 bases had no gene match. The protocol attached unique molecular identifiers to individual cDNA molecules. TCRdb ran MiXCR on the 5' RACE reads and lists one entry per CDR3 protein. The sample lists 60,000 to 75,000 distinct CDR3 sequences; approximately 12% were seen once. This receptor was obtained from an adult who was a healthcare worker with PCR-confirmed SARS-CoV-2 infection or an uninfected control (not recorded which). The chain is built from TRBV12-3 or TRBV12-4 and TRBJ2-7, with 7 bases fitting TRBD2. The sample consisted of whole blood. This chain's CDR3 is CASRRAQGGTYEQYF. The CDR3 bases are TGTGCCAGCAGAAGGGCGCAGGGAGGGACCTACGAGCAGTACTTC.